This TCR beta chain was observed in a study of cytomegalovirus exposure and HLA in healthy donors. This clone has a single count. What it binds is not known. Broader study findings: The authors later found TCR association rates varying by HLA locus, with DRB1 most and HLA-C fewest. The classifier, whose performance was assessed in both the original and validation cohorts, reportedly diagnosed cytomegalovirus status with high specificity and sensitivity.

In the PCR, 60 Vbeta and 13 Jbeta primers were used. Profiled with immunoSEQ multiplex PCR; TCRdb holds only in-frame clones, not every one. Of approximately 160,000 clones in the sample, over 80% were seen once. The donors gave bone marrow, and they were healthy. The germline V gene has CDR1 SGHRS and CDR2 YFSETQ. V was cut by 3 bases and J by 7 bases, with 10 bases left in between. The CDR3 covers 13 residues. Specimen: PBMCs. The chain combines TRBV5-1 with TRBJ1-4; D unresolved. This clonotype was obtained from a human donor in good health. The CDR3 here is CASSWAPSEKLFF. The CDR3 nucleotides are TGCGCCAGCAGCTGGGCCCCAAGTGAAAAACTGTTTTTT.